These 22 T cell receptor beta chains were all obtained from the same sample, sequenced in a study of shared clonotypes between healthy human individuals. Assay: immunoSEQ multiplex PCR; the TCRdb copy retains only in-frame clones and omits some. This table has some 1,100,000 clones, 70% to 80% appearing once. The source material was memory CD4+ T cells from PBMCs. Indicated subset: CD45RA-negative fraction. These receptor sequences come from a man aged 18 to 30 in good health. Some clones in this sample may be carry-over from other donors' samples.

J is TRBJ2-7 and V is TRBV7-8; 7 bases agree with TRBD2. The CDR3 runs to 15 residues. Germline trimming cut 5 bases from V and 0 bases from J; bases unmatched to any gene: 7. The germline gives CDR1 SGHVS, CDR2 FQNEAQ. The CDR3 coding sequence is TGTGCCAGCAGCCGCCTCCGCGGGGGCTCCTACGAGCAGTACTTC. Translated: CASSRLRGGSYEQYF.

This clone appeared a few times. The chain uses TRBV23-1 and TRBJ2-7; D possibly corresponds to TRBD2 (6 bases). TRBV23-1 is an ORF, with its function uncertain. CDR3 size: 15 residues. V was cut by 2 bases and J by 0 bases, with 11 bases left in between. Here the CDR3 DNA reads TGCGCCAGCAGTCAAGTTATAGCGGACTCCTACGAGCAGTACTTC. It yields the protein CASSQVIADSYEQYF.

The J gene is TRBJ2-7, the V gene TRBV4-2; D might be TRBD2 (5 bases). Germline lookup yields CDR1 LGHNA and CDR2 YNFKEQ. This CDR3 has 12 residues. V lost 6 bases to trimming and J lost 2 bases, with 8 bases between them. The CDR3 sequence: CASSPGAYEQYF. CDR3 nucleotides: TGTGCCAGCAGTCCCGGGGCCTACGAGCAGTACTTC.

V usage is TRBV11-1 and J usage is TRBJ1-1; D is undetermined. Between the trimmed V and J ends, which lost 1 base and 6 bases, there was a span of 9 bases. Germline CDR1 SGHAT, CDR2 FQDESV (reference sequence). The CDR3 loop spans 13 amino acids. The DNA of the CDR3 is TGTGCCAGCAGCTTAGGACGCGAAGCTGAAGCTTTCTTT. It specifies CASSLGREAEAFF.

The chain joins TRBV19 to TRBJ2-5; TRBD1 is a possible D gene (7 bases). Germline V CDR1 and CDR2: LNHDA, SQIVND (reference sequence). CDR3 size: 17 residues. V lost 4 bases to trimming and J lost 4 bases, with 22 bases between them. CDR3 nucleotide sequence: TGTGCCAGTAGTAACCCGCGGGGCAGGGGGAGCCGAGAGACCCAGTACTTC. This codes for CASSNPRGRGSRETQYF.

The V gene is TRBV2, the J gene TRBJ1-4, with 7 bases fitting TRBD1. CDR1 is SNHLY and CDR2 is FYNNEI in the germline V gene. The CDR3 extends over 15 amino acids. Trimming removed 6 bases from V and 2 bases from J; junction bases left unmatched: 6. CDR3: CASRGRGLTNEKLFF. In DNA form, the CDR3 reads TGTGCCAGCAGGGGCAGGGGGTTGACTAATGAAAAACTGTTTTTT.

The chain combines TRBV6-5 with TRBJ2-3; no reliable D call. Germline loops: CDR1 MNHEY, CDR2 SVGAGI. The CDR3 spans 15 residues. Trimming cost V 6 bases and J 3 bases, with 16 bases left between them. CDR3 amino acids: CASSSRTVRTDTQYF. In DNA form, the CDR3 reads TGTGCCAGCAGCTCAAGGACGGTTCGGACAGATACGCAGTATTTT.

In this sample, this clone turned up once. The chain is built from TRBV11-2 and TRBJ2-1; unclear D gene. The CDR3 consists of 13 residues. The germline CDR1 and CDR2 sequences are SGHAT and FQNNGV. The V end lost 4 bases, the J end lost 9 bases, and 13 bases lay between the germline ends. The CDR3 nucleotides are TGTGCCAGCAGCTCCCAGGACCTGGGTGAGCAGTTCTTC. It yields the protein CASSSQDLGEQFF.

This clone was detected once. The V call is TRBV4-3, the J call TRBJ2-2; D is perhaps TRBD1 or TRBD2 (5 bases each). Trimming pared 0 bases from V and 0 bases from J, leaving 8 bases between. Germline loops: CDR1 LGHNA, CDR2 YSLEER. The CDR3 totals 16 residues. The CDR3, as DNA: TGCGCCAGCAGCCAAGATCAGGGACCGAACACCGGGGAGCTGTTTTTT. It is translated as CASSQDQGPNTGELFF.

The V gene is TRBV7-9, the J gene TRBJ1-2; D remains ambiguous. The germline V gene has CDR1 SEHNR and CDR2 FQNEAQ (reference sequence). The V and J ends lost 8 bases and 5 bases respectively, with 9 bases between them. The CDR3 sequence is 11 residues long. Here the CDR3 reads CASGQNYGYTF. In DNA form, the CDR3 reads TGTGCCAGCGGCCAGAATTATGGCTACACCTTC.

The genes are TRBV5-4 and TRBJ2-7; no definite D call. This CDR3 has 16 residues. Germline V lookup: CDR1 SGHNT, CDR2 YYREEE (reference sequence). Trimming took off 2 bases at V and 0 bases at J, with 15 bases between the two ends. CDR3 in DNA: TGTGCCAGCAGCTTCCATAAGGCTTCCAGCTCCTACGAGCAGTACTTC. Translating gives CASSFHKASSSYEQYF. Looking up the rest from reference TRBV5-4 and TRBJ2-7 gives the full variable domain: ETGVTQSPTHLIKTRGQQVTLRCSSQSGHNTVSWYQQALGQGPQFIFQYYREEENGRGNFPPRFSGLQFPNYSSELNVNALELDDSALYLCASSFHKASSSYEQYFGPGTRLTVT.

Note on this clone: The same CDR3 also results from other DNA sequences found in this sample. This chain joins TRBV30 and TRBJ1-2; D is possibly TRBD1 (5 bases). Trimming removed 0 bases from V and 4 bases from J, with 9 bases in between. Germline V gene lookup returns CDR1 GTSNPN and CDR2 SVGIG (reference sequence). The CDR3 totals 13 residues. The CDR3 protein is CAWSVGGIYGYTF. CDR3 bases: TGTGCCTGGAGTGTCGGGGGGATCTATGGCTACACCTTC. The full variable domain, rest sourced from reference TRBV30 and TRBJ1-2, is SQTIHQWPATLVQPVGSPLSLECTVEGTSNPNLYWYRQAAGRGLQLLFYSVGIGQISSEVPQNLSASRPQDRQFILSSKKLLLSDSGFYLCAWSVGGIYGYTFGSGTRLTVV.

The chain has TRBV5-1 and TRBJ2-5; 8 bases align to TRBD1. In germline, CDR1 is SGHRS, CDR2 YFSETQ. This CDR3 region has 15 residues. The J segment lost 5 bases and the V segment lost 3 bases, leaving 9 bases of the junction unmatched. The CDR3 protein is CASSSGQAGGETQYF. CDR3 DNA sequence: TGCGCCAGCAGCTCGGGACAGGCTGGTGGTGAGACCCAGTACTTC.

The rearrangement links TRBV18 to TRBJ2-7; TRBD1 agrees at 9 bases. Germline V gene lookup returns CDR1 KGHSH and CDR2 LQKENI. V shed 4 bases and J 2 bases; nucleotides not matched to a gene: 0. This CDR3 region has 13 residues. The CDR3 protein is CASSRQGAYEQYF. CDR3 nucleotides: TGTGCCAGCTCACGACAGGGGGCCTACGAGCAGTACTTC.

This clone occurred a few times. V is TRBV4-1 and J is TRBJ1-3; D possibly corresponds to TRBD1 (5 bases). The CDR3 is made up of 13 amino acids. V shed 3 bases and J shed 9 bases, with 12 bases lying between them. Germline CDR1 MGHRA, CDR2 YSYEKL. In DNA form, the CDR3 reads TGCGCCAGCAGCCACACAGGTTGGGCCACCATATATTTT. This gives the protein CASSHTGWATIYF.

The CDR3 DNA follows: TGTGCCAGCAGCTTAGGGCGGGGTCAGGAAGCTTTCTTT. Translation: CASSLGRGQEAFF. This sequence joins TRBV7-9 and TRBJ1-1; D remains ambiguous. V gave up 1 base and J gave up 8 bases, with 11 bases separating them. The germline V gene encodes CDR1 SEHNR and CDR2 FQNEAQ (reference sequence). CDR3 length equals 13 residues.

This chain's CDR3 is CAWSFRSPEKLFF. CDR3 bases: TGTGCCTGGAGTTTCAGATCGCCCGAAAAACTGTTTTTT. This chain links TRBV30 with TRBJ1-4; D gene uncertain. CDR1 and CDR2 from the germline V gene are GTSNPN and SVGIG (reference sequence). The CDR3 sequence is 13 residues long. Trimming took off 2 bases at V and 8 bases at J, with 12 bases between the two ends.

The gene calls are TRBV5-4 and TRBJ2-7; D perhaps matches TRBD2 (5 bases). V was clipped by 0 bases and J by 3 bases, with 13 bases between them. Germline CDR1 and CDR2: SGHNT and YYREEE (reference sequence). The CDR3 extends over 15 amino acids. Written as DNA, the CDR3 is TGTGCCAGCAGCTTGGCTGACGGACTGGGCTACGAGCAGTACTTC. As protein: CASSLADGLGYEQYF.

To note about this clone: The same CDR3 is also encoded by other DNA sequences in this sample. The chain has TRBV7-9 and TRBJ2-7; D perhaps matches TRBD2 (6 bases). This CDR3 comprises 14 residues. V was trimmed by 1 base and J by 2 bases, leaving 9 bases between them. CDR1 SEHNR and CDR2 FQNEAQ come from the germline V gene (reference sequence). CDR3 protein: CASSLGGTAYEQYF. CDR3 nucleotide sequence: TGTGCCAGCAGCTTAGGCGGGACCGCCTACGAGCAGTACTTC.

The rearrangement joins TRBV30 to TRBJ2-2; TRBD1 matches at 9 bases. Germline-derived CDR1 and CDR2 are GTSNPN and SVGIG (reference sequence). The CDR3 is 15 amino acids. The ends lost 3 bases at V and 7 bases at J; junction bases unmatched: 9. The CDR3 is CAWSDWTGVSGELFF. For the CDR3, the DNA is TGTGCCTGGAGCGACTGGACAGGGGTGAGCGGGGAGCTGTTTTTT.

This rearrangement joins TRBV5-8 to TRBJ2-1, with 11 bases lining up with TRBD2. The CDR3 has 13 residues. The germline gives CDR1 SGHTS, CDR2 YDEGEE. J lost 8 bases, V lost 3 bases, and 1 base had no gene match. CDR3 nucleotides: TGTGCCAGCAGCTATAGCGGGAGGGATGAGCAGTTCTTC. This codes for CASSYSGRDEQFF.

The rearrangement uses TRBV7-9 and TRBJ1-4; D possibly corresponds to TRBD1 (6 bases). This CDR3 has 12 amino acids. The V and J ends lost 3 bases and 15 bases respectively, with 14 bases between them. The germline CDR1 and CDR2 sequences are SEHNR and FQNEAQ (reference sequence). In nucleotides, the CDR3 is TGTGCCAGCAGCTTCGTTTCCGGGACAATGTTTTTT. Protein product: CASSFVSGTMFF. The full variable domain, in which reference TRBV7-9 and TRBJ1-4 provide the parts outside the CDR3, is DTGVSQNPRHKITKRGQNVTFRCDPISEHNRLYWYRQTLGQGPEFLTYFQNEAQLEKSRLLSDRFSAERPKGSFSTLEIQRTEQGDSAMYLCASSFVSGTMFFGSGTQLSVL.